This TCR beta chain was sequenced for a study of identical twins (dated by TCRdb to 2016 to 2018). As for the study more broadly: The study deep-sequenced TCR alpha and beta repertoires from monozygotic twins, unrelated adults of various ages and cord blood to test whether fetal clonotypes persist. Replicate twin experiments were performed at different times using different library preparation protocols to rule out contamination.

Results and caveats for the whole study, not just this receptor: Abundant cord blood beta clonotypes had fewer insertions, young adult naive repertoires showed a similar but weaker trend, and memory repertoires showed no such trend. In monozygotic twins, recombination models systematically underestimated out-of-frame TCR alpha sharing, but the models matched the sharing seen between unrelated individuals. In beta out-of-frame sequences, excess twin sharing was weaker, because having fewer shared sequences lowered the signal-to-noise ratio. Compared with coincidental sharing between unrelated individuals, out-of-frame TCR alpha sequences shared between twins had an excess of sequences with low generation probability. Zero-insertion analyses could be partly confounded by invariant T cells such as MAIT and iNKT, although diverse VJ usage argued against such confounding for most clonotypes. Because the same donors could not be followed over many years, the conclusions depended on cross-sectional statistical analysis.

Receptors were amplified or captured by 5' RACE. The run used an Illumina HiSeq 2000. A universal primer binding site was added through template switching, and the final cDNA carried a unique molecular identifier so that TCR cDNA molecules could be counted accurately. First-strand cDNA for TCR alpha and beta chains was synthesized from specific primers in the conserved constant-segment region. To control for contamination, every cDNA library was double barcoded, receiving both a SMART-Mk sample barcode and Illumina barcodes. TruSeq adapter sequences, together with Illumina sample barcodes, were added in two successive PCR steps. Sequencing of the TCR alpha and beta cDNA libraries was done on the Illumina HiSeq platform using custom primers. Per the authors' processing: MiGEC was used to process raw reads and extract unique molecular identifiers, and MiXCR was used to find CDR3 positions. Recombination models were inferred per individual with the repgenHMM and IGoR tools using an EM algorithm. Shared clonotype analysis was performed with the tcR package in R, normalizing sharing by the product of cloneset sizes. To study raw recombination without the effects of thymic and clonal selection, out-of-frame nonproductive sequences were analyzed. TCRdb reprocessing: public reads trimmed at Q25 with fastp, clones called with MiXCR, in-frame beta chains kept. Entries that share a CDR3 protein sequence are merged under the most common genes and DNA. TCRdb, not the original authors, processed these V and J calls. The sample contains about 520,000 distinct CDR3 sequences, about 20% of them found a single time. The top ten clonotypes cover 0.91% of the sample.

All donors were healthy Caucasians. The twin cohort consisted of three pairs of female monozygotic twins, all aged 18 to 29 years. CD4+ and CD8+ T cell populations were isolated with positive isolation kits from Invitrogen. This clonotype was recorded a few times. This receptor's antigen is unknown. Per-base quality was not reported, and no clone a single base away is much larger than it. CDR1 and CDR2 were assigned from the germline V gene as SQVTM and ANQGSEA. V is reduced by 5 bases and J by 8 bases, leaving a spacing of 13 bases between them. Including cysteine and phenylalanine, the CDR3 has 13 amino acids. Just CDR3 DNA is preserved here, 39 bases in frame from base 1. The same sample was also studied in work on T cells expressing NK-cell markers. As that second study puts it: TCR beta-chain repertoires were profiled in sorted CD3+CD56+NKG2C+, CD3+CD56+NKG2C- and CD3+CD56-NKG2C+ T-cell subsets from seven or eight donors. Among the eight sequenced donors, only one was HCMV-seronegative, while the other seven were HCMV-seropositive. In several experiments an anti-gammadeltaTCR antibody was added to restrict sorting to alphabetaTCR-expressing T cells. In six donors, the dominant CD3+CD56+NKG2C+ clonotypes ranked among the top 10 CD8+ clonotypes, making up about 1.0-7.5% of CD8+ T cells. Those dominant clonotypes were again the most abundant among CD3+CD56-NKG2C+ cells in a few donors, at about 25-60.1%. Whether the expanded NKG2C-expressing T cell clones were specific for HCMV antigens remained unclear. Randomly selected healthy volunteers, three men and five women, were used as the eight sequenced donors. HCMV serostatus was determined by detecting HCMV-specific IgG in serum with a commercial ELISA kit. Reads were demultiplexed and grouped by UMI with MIGEC, and clonotypes were assembled and quantified with MiTCR. Only TCR cDNA sequences supported by at least two reads were kept to exclude erroneous sequences. The tcR package was used for downstream repertoire analysis, with clonotypes matched between fractions based on CDR3 nucleotide sequence plus V segment. Antigen specificity was annotated against VDJdb with VDJmatch, allowing one amino acid substitution in CDR3.

The source material was CD4+ T cells sorted from blood. The chain couples TRBV29-1 to TRBJ1-6, with no confidently assigned D gene. The TCR sequence derives from a woman aged 18-35 years in good health. The bases are TGCAGCGTTTCCGAGGGCAGTCATTCACCCCTCCACTTT. The resulting protein is CSVSEGSHSPLHF.